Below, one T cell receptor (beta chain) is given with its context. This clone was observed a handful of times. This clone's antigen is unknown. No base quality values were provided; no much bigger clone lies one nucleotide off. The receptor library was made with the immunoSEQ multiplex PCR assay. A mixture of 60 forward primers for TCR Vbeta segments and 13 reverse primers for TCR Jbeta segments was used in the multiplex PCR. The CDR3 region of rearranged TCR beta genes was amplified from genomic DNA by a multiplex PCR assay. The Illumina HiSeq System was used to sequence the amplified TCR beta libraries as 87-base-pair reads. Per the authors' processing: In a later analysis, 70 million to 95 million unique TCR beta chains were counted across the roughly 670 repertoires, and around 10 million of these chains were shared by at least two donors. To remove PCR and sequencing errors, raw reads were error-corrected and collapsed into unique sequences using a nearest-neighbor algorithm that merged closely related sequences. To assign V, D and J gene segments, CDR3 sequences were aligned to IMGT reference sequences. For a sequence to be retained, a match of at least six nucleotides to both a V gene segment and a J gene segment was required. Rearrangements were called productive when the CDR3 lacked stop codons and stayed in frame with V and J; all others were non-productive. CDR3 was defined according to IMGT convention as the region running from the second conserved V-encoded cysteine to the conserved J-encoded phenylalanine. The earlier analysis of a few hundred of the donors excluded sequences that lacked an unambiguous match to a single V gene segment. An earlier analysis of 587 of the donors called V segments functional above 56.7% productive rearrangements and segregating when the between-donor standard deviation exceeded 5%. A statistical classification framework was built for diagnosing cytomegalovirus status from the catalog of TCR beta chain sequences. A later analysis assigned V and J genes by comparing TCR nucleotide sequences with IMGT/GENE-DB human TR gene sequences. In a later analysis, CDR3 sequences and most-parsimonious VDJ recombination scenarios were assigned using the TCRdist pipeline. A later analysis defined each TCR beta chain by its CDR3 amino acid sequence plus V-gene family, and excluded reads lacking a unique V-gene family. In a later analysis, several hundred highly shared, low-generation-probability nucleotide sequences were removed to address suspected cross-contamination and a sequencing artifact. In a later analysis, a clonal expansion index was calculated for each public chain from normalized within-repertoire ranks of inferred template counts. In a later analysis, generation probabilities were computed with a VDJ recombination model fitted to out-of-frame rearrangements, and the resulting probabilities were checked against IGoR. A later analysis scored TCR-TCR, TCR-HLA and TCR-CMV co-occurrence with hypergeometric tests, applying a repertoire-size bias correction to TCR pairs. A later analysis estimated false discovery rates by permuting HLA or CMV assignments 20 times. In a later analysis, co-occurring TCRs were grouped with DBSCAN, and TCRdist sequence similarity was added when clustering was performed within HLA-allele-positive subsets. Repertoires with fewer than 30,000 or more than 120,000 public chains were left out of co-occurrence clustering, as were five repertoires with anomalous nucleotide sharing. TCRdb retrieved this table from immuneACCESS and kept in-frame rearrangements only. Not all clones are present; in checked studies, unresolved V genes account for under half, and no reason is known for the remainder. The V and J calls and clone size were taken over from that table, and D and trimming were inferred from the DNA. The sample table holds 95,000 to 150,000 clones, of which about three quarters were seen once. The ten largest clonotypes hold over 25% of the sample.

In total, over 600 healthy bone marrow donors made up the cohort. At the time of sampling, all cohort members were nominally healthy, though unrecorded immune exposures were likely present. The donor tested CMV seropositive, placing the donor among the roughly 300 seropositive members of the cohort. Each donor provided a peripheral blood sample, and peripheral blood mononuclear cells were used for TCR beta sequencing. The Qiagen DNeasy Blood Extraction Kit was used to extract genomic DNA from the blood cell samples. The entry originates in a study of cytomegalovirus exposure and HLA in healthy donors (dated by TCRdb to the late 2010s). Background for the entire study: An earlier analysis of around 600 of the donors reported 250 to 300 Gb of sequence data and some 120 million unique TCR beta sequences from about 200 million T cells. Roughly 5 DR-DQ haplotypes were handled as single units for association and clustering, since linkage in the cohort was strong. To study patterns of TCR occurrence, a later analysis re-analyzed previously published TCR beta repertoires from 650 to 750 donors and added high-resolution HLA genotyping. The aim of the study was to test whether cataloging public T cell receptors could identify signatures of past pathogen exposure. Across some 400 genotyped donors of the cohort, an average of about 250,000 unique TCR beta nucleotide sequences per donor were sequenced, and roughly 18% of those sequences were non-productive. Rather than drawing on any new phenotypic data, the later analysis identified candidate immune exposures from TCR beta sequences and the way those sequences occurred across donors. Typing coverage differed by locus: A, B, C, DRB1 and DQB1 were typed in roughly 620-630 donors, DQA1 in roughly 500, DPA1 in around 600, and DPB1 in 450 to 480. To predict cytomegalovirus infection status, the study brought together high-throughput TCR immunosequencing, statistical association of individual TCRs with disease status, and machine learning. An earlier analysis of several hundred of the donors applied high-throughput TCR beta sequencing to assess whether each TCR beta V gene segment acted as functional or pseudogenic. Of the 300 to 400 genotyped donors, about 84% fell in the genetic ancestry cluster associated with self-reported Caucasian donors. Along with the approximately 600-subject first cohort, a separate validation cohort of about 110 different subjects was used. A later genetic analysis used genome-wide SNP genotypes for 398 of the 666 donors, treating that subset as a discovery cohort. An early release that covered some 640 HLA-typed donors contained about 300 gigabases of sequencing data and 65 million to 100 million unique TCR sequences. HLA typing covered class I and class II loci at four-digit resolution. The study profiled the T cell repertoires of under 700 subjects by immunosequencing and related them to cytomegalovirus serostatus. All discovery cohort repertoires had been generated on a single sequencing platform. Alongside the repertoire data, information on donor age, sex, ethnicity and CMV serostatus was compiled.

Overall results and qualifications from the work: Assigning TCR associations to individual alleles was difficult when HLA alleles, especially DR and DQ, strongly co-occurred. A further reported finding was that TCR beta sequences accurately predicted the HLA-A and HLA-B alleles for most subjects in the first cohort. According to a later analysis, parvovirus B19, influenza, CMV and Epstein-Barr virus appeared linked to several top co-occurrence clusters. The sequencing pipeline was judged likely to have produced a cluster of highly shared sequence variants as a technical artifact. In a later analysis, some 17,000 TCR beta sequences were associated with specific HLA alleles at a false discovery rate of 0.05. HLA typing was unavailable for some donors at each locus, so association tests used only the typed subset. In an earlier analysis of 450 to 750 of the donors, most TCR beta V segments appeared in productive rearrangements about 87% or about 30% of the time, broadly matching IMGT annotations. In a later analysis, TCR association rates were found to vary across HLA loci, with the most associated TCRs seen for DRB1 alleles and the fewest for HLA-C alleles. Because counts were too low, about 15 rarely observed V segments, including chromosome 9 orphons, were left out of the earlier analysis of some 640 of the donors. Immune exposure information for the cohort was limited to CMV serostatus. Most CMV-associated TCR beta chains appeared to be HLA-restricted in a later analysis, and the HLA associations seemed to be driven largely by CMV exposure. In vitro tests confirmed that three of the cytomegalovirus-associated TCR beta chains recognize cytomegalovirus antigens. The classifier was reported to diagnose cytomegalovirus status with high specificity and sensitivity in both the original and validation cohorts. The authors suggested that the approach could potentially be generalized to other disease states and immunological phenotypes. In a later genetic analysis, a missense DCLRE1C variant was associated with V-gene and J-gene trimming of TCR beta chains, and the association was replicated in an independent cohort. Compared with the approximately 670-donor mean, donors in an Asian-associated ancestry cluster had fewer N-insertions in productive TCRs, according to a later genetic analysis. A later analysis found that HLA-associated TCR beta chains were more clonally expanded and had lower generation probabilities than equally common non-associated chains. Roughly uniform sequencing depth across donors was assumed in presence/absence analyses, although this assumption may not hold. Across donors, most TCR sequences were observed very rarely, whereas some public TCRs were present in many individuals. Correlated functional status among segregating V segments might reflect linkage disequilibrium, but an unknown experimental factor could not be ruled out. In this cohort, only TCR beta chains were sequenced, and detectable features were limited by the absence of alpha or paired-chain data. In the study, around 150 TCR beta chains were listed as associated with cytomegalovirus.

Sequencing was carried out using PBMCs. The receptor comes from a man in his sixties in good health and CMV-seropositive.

CDR3 protein: CASSQDVYSGNTIYF. The DNA sequence follows: TGCGCCAGCAGCCAAGATGTGTACTCTGGAAACACCATATATTTT. The rearrangement joined TRBV4-1 to TRBJ1-3, with the D segment identity uncertain. CDR1 and CDR2, per the germline V gene, are MGHRA and YSYEKL. The CDR3 numbers 15 residues from cysteine through phenylalanine. The kept DNA is CDR3 alone, 45 bases in frame from the first base. V is cut by 0 bases and J by 0 bases, and the space between the germline ends is 6 bases.